This T cell receptor beta chain was observed in a study of PD-L1 blockade in urothelial cancer. At the level of the study: Typically, measured as a median, blood samples had over 120,000 T cells.

Pretreatment and on-treatment blood mononuclear cell samples were taken, totaling between 1 and 8 time points per patient. This clone was observed a single time. CDR1 is SGHRS, CDR2 YFSETQ, per germline. This CDR3 contains 15 residues. Trimming stripped 0 bases from V and 5 bases from J, with 12 bases between. TCRdb's table, derived via immunoSEQ multiplex PCR, lists solely in-frame clones and lacks some. This sample yields 57,000 or so clones, of which roughly 87% are seen a single time; 4.5% belongs to the top ten. J is TRBJ2-1 and V is TRBV5-1; perhaps TRBD1 as D (6 bases). The source is a man between 65 and 85 years old with urothelial cancer. Sequencing was performed on PBMCs, taken around atezolizumab (anti-PD-L1) treatment. DNA of the CDR3: TGCGCCAGCAGCTTGGTAGGGGGTGCAAACAATGAGCAGTTCTTC. This sequence encodes CASSLVGGANNEQFF.